This TCR beta chain was observed in a study of sequential checkpoint blockade in melanoma. Study context: Patients were randomized 1:1 to nivolumab-then-ipilimumab or ipilimumab-then-nivolumab first-line. Both treatment sequences were followed by maintenance nivolumab.

Documented treatment: randomized to nivolumab then ipilimumab (arm A) or the reverse (arm B). Patients had received no earlier DNA-damaging chemotherapy. PBMC sorting kept live CD3+CD8+ cells without CD19 or CD56. The germline V gene encodes CDR1 SGHRS and CDR2 YFSETQ. This CDR3 has 15 residues. The V end was cut by 0 bases, the J end by 3 bases, with 10 bases between. The data were produced by immunoSEQ multiplex PCR, yet TCRdb's version contains in-frame clones alone and is incomplete. Of 30,000 to 45,000 clones in the sample, over 75% were seen once. The chain carries TRBV5-1 and TRBJ2-1, with TRBD2 as a possible D gene (6 bases). The origin of this receptor is a human donor with melanoma. The sequencing here drew on CD8+ T cells sorted from blood (inferred from file names), taken from a patient given nivolumab and ipilimumab in sequence. This CDR3 reads CASSLAGGNYNEQFF. CDR3 coding DNA: TGCGCCAGCAGCTTGGCCGGCGGGAACTACAATGAGCAGTTCTTC.